This TCR beta chain was found in a study of blood T cell repertoires in COVID-19. About the study: PBMCs, B-cell-depleted T cells, or T cells provided the cDNA or gDNA that made up the material.

Libraries were prepared by immunoSEQ multiplex PCR; TCRdb keeps only in-frame clonotypes and omits some of them. The table includes 250,000 to 300,000 clones, roughly four fifths detected once. Trimming at V came to 3 bases and at J to 11 bases, leaving 14 bases not matched to a gene. This CDR3 spans 17 amino acids. CDR1 is SGHRS, CDR2 YFSETQ, per germline. The sequence came from a man in his forties or fifties who had recovered from COVID-19. The V call is TRBV5-1, the J call TRBJ2-1; 13 bases line up with TRBD2. Sequenced sample: PBMCs or T cells enriched from blood (not recorded which). CDR3 protein: CASSSPLTSGGLVKQFF. CDR3 coding DNA: TGCGCCAGCAGCTCACCCCTGACTAGCGGGGGGCTGGTAAAGCAGTTCTTC.